The present T cell receptor (beta chain) was sequenced within a study of cytomegalovirus exposure and HLA in healthy donors. General study points: Published work reported that the classifier diagnosed cytomegalovirus status with high specificity and sensitivity.

This clone is a singleton in its sample. Its specificity is not known. One end of the junction fails to match germline, which may point to a read error. Profiling relied on immunoSEQ multiplex PCR, and the TCRdb table lists in-frame clones only, not all of them. This table has under 200,000 clones, about nine tenths appearing once. Germline V gene sequence: CDR1 SSHAT, CDR2 FNYEAQ (reference sequence). The CDR3 covers 15 residues. The specimen was PBMCs. The chain is built from TRBV7-7 and TRBJ2-3; possibly TRBD2 for D (5 bases). This TCR came from a man aged 18 to 29 in good health and CMV-seropositive. The CDR3 region has the DNA TGTGCTAGCAGCTTAGGGCTAGCAGACACAGATACGCAGTATTTT. Translated: CASSLGLADTDTQYF.